Listed here are 16 T cell receptor beta chains from one sample, sequenced in a study of T cells in Graves' hyperthyroidism and ophthalmopathy. What was amplified from RNA transcripts were TCR beta CDR3 regions. A first-round RT-PCR of the TCR CDR3 used the HTBI primer set. One entry per CDR3 protein, called by TCRdb with MiXCR from the multiplex PCR reads. The sample consists of around 350,000 distinct CDR3 sequences, about 19% of them appearing once. The sample taken for sequencing was blood. These receptors all stem from a woman aged 18-30 years with Graves' hyperthyroidism.

This clonotype showed up many times. The V call is TRBV5-1, the J call TRBJ2-7; 7 nucleotides line up with TRBD1. The trim removed 3 bases at V and 7 bases at J, leaving 13 bases unmatched. Germline CDR1 and CDR2: SGHRS and YFSETQ. The CDR3 runs to 15 residues. CDR3 sequence reads: CASSSGQLLKEEQYF. CDR3 in DNA: TGCGCCAGCAGCTCGGGACAGCTCCTGAAGGAGGAGCAGTACTTC.

This clonotype was observed many times. The chain recombines TRBV12-3 or TRBV12-4 with TRBJ1-1; tentatively, D is TRBD1 (5 bases). V was shortened by 5 bases and J by 4 bases, with 14 bases between the two germline ends. CDR3 length: 14 residues. The CDR3 protein is CASSPQGGGTEAFF. CDR3 DNA sequence: TGTGCCAGCAGTCCTCAGGGCGGGGGCACTGAAGCTTTCTTT.

The gene calls are TRBV12-3 or TRBV12-4 and TRBJ2-4; TRBD1 agrees at 9 bases. V shed 3 bases and J 14 bases; nucleotides not matched to a gene: 8. This CDR3 has 13 residues. The CDR3 protein is CASSFAGTGHEYF. CDR3 coding DNA: TGTGCCAGCAGTTTCGCCGGGACAGGGCATGAGTACTTC.

This clonotype came up many times. The genes are TRBV20-1 and TRBJ2-7; 7 bases line up with TRBD1. The CDR3 spans 13 residues. The germline V gene has CDR1 DFQATT and CDR2 SNEGSKA (reference sequence). The J segment lost 3 bases and the V segment lost 3 bases, leaving 5 bases of the junction unmatched. DNA for the CDR3: TGCAGTGCTAGCGGACAGGCCTACTACGAGCAGTACTTC. This translates into CSASGQAYYEQYF.

Details on this clonotype: The missing conserved phenylalanine or tryptophan at the end of this CDR3 makes a read error likely. The V gene is TRBV7-2, the J gene TRBJ2-7, with D perhaps TRBD1 (5 bases). The CDR3 runs 14 residues. V lost 2 bases to trimming and J lost 2 bases, with 10 bases between them. Germline CDR1 is SGHTA and CDR2 is FQGNSA. The CDR3 reads CASSLRQGTYEQYY. For the CDR3, the DNA is TGTGCCAGCAGCTTACGGCAGGGCACCTACGAGCAGTACTAC.

Ten or more counts support this clonotype. In nucleotides, the CDR3 is TGTGCTAGTGGTTTACCCCTCCGTGGGTATAGCAATCAGCCCCAGCATTTT. This gives the protein CASGLPLRGYSNQPQHF. The chain carries TRBV12-5 and TRBJ1-5; D gene unclear. Germline V CDR1 and CDR2: LGHNT, FRNRAP. Trimming shortened V by 3 bases and J by 0 bases, and 15 bases separated the two germline ends. This CDR3 region has 17 residues. Complete variable domain (other parts from reference TRBV12-5 and TRBJ1-5): DARVTQTPRHKVTEMGQEVTMRCQPILGHNTVFWYRQTMMQGLELLAYFRNRAPLDDSGMPKDRFSAEMPDATLATLKIQPSEPRDSAVYFCASGLPLRGYSNQPQHFGDGTRLSIL.

Ten or more counts support this clonotype. The genes are TRBV6-5 and TRBJ1-3; 9 nucleotides agree with TRBD1. V trimming: 2 bases; J trimming: 4 bases; junction bases outside the gene matches: 9. The germline V gene has CDR1 MNHEY and CDR2 SVGAGI. CDR3 length equals 17 residues. For the CDR3, the DNA is TGTGCCAGCAGTTACGCCCCACCGGGACAGGGAGGAAACACCATATATTTT. Protein: CASSYAPPGQGGNTIYF.

This clonotype came up many times. This chain links TRBV5-1 with TRBJ2-6; D ambiguous. The CDR3 is 12 amino acids. Trimming pared 8 bases from V and 4 bases from J, leaving 7 bases between. Germline V lookup: CDR1 SGHRS, CDR2 YFSETQ. The CDR3: CASQTGANVLTF. The CDR3 bases are TGCGCCAGTCAGACCGGGGCCAACGTCCTGACTTTC.

In its sample, this clonotype was seen many times. V gene TRBV2 combines with J gene TRBJ1-1; tentatively, D is TRBD1 (6 bases). The germline V gene encodes CDR1 SNHLY and CDR2 FYNNEI. The CDR3 runs to 15 residues. Trimming took 2 bases from V and 1 from J, leaving 11 bases between them. In DNA form, the CDR3 reads TGTGCCAGCAGTGAACCAGGACAGTCGAACACTGAAGCTTTCTTT. Its protein product is CASSEPGQSNTEAFF.

The table lists this clonotype with many counts. V is TRBV9 and J is TRBJ1-2, with D possibly being TRBD1 (5 bases). The CDR3 runs 14 residues. V was shortened by 0 bases and J by 7 bases, with 13 bases between the two germline ends. CDR1 and CDR2 (germline): SGDLS, YYNGEE. CDR3: CASSVEGAGGGYTF. The CDR3 DNA follows: TGTGCCAGCAGCGTAGAAGGGGCCGGGGGTGGCTACACCTTC.

This clonotype was picked up many times. The chain uses TRBV4-2 and TRBJ2-5, with TRBD2 matching over 14 bases. J was trimmed by 4 bases and V by 3 bases; bases with no gene match: 4. CDR3 size: 16 residues. The germline CDR1 and CDR2 sequences are LGHNA and YNFKEQ. CDR3 region: CASSQTSGGALETQYF. CDR3 sequence (DNA): TGTGCCAGCAGCCAGACTAGCGGGGGGGCCTTAGAGACCCAGTACTTC.

This clonotype was observed a handful of times. The rearrangement links TRBV4-1 to TRBJ1-6; D ambiguous. Germline CDR1 reads MGHRA; CDR2 reads YSYEKL. The CDR3 contains 17 residues. Between the trimmed V and J ends, which lost 0 bases and 0 bases, there was a span of 9 bases. Here the CDR3 reads CASSQDEESSYNSPLHF. Written as DNA, the CDR3 is TGCGCCAGCAGCCAAGATGAGGAGAGCTCCTATAATTCACCCCTCCACTTT.

This clonotype was observed many times. The chain joins TRBV5-8 to TRBJ1-5; D possibly corresponds to TRBD1 (5 bases). Germline V gene data show CDR1 as SGHTS and CDR2 as YDEGEE. This CDR3 has 15 amino acids. The V end was cut by 4 bases, the J end by 2 bases, with 13 bases between. The CDR3 nucleotides read TGTGCCAGCAGCCCAGGGATATATGGCAATCAGCCCCAGCATTTT. Amino acids: CASSPGIYGNQPQHF.

The chain is built from TRBV11-2 and TRBJ2-5; 8 positions match TRBD2. CDR3 length: 15 amino acids. Germline assignment: CDR1 SGHAT and CDR2 FQNNGV. V was clipped by 1 base and J by 5 bases; unmatched bases: 6. In DNA, the CDR3 is TGTGCCAGCAGCTTAGGGGTCCGCGGGGGGGAGACCCAGTACTTC. Translation gives CASSLGVRGGETQYF.

Many counts were recorded for this clonotype. A much more abundant neighbour one base away suggests this may be a read error. Given the absence of the conserved phenylalanine or tryptophan at the CDR3 end, a read error is likely. The J gene is TRBJ2-7, the V gene TRBV2, with a weak D call TRBD1 (5 bases). This CDR3 spans 13 amino acids. The germline gives CDR1 SNHLY, CDR2 FYNNEI. Trimming cost V 3 bases and J 4 bases, with 10 bases left between them. CDR3: CASSEGPGYEQYS. Here the CDR3 DNA reads TGTGCCAGCAGTGAGGGCCCAGGGTACGAGCAGTACTCC.

The chain combines TRBV12-3 or TRBV12-4 with TRBJ1-5, with unresolved D. CDR3 length: 17 amino acids. V was trimmed by 3 bases and J by 0 bases, leaving 15 bases between them. This chain's CDR3 is CASSFGSRAFSNQPQHF. CDR3 nucleotide sequence: TGTGCCAGCAGTTTCGGGTCCCGGGCCTTTAGCAATCAGCCCCAGCATTTT.